These T cell receptor beta chains were read from a single sample in a study of cytomegalovirus exposure and HLA in healthy donors. Repertoires were generated with immunoSEQ multiplex PCR, while TCRdb's copy carries only in-frame clones and drops some. The data contain some 200,000 clones, approximately 84% of them singletons. The specimen sequenced was PBMCs. Receptors were obtained from a middle-aged woman in good health and CMV-seronegative. Each CDR3 is given with its conserved first and last residue. Each record gives: CDR3 protein, CDR3 DNA, J gene, D gene, CDR3 length, V gene, clone size. The D gene is left open where the match is weak. Not all rows give a size; the values are once, few, many and, for expanded clones, a class.

CASSLAAVYGYTF | TGCGCCAGCAGCTTGGCCGCGGTCTATGGCTACACCTTC | TRBJ1-2 | NA | 13 | TRBV5-1 | NA
CASSRGPGGPNTEAFF | TGTGCCAGCAGTCGAGGACCAGGGGGACCGAACACTGAAGCTTTCTTT | TRBJ1-1 | TRBD1 | 16 | TRBV6-6 | few
CACGWGDEQFF | TGTGCCTGTGGGTGGGGGGATGAGCAGTTCTTC | TRBJ2-1 | NA | 11 | TRBV30 | NA
CAWSPRQGDTEAFF | TGTGCCTGGAGCCCTCGACAGGGTGACACTGAAGCTTTCTTT | TRBJ1-1 | TRBD1 | 14 | TRBV30 | NA
CASSRRVSGGAETQYF | TGTGCCAGCAGTAGGCGGGTTAGCGGGGGGGCAGAGACCCAGTACTTC | TRBJ2-5 | TRBD2 | 16 | TRBV27 | NA
CASSGGLSEKLFF | TGTGCCAGCAGTGGGGGACTAAGTGAAAAACTGTTTTTT | TRBJ1-4 | NA | 13 | TRBV25-1 | NA
CASSLGGGLPPGGYTF | TGTGCCAGCAGCTTGGGAGGAGGGCTCCCTCCGGGCGGCTACACCTTC | TRBJ1-2 | NA | 16 | TRBV5-6 | once
CASSLGRGRHGGDEAFF | TGTGCCAGCAGCTTAGGTAGGGGGCGGCATGGGGGCGATGAAGCTTTCTTT | TRBJ1-1 | TRBD1 | 17 | TRBV11-2 | NA
CASSYSSGMNTEAFF | TGTGCCAGCAGTTACTCGTCCGGGATGAACACTGAAGCTTTCTTT | TRBJ1-1 | NA | 15 | TRBV6-5 | few
CASSVDGLAGADTQYF | TGTGCCAGCAGCGTAGACGGGCTAGCGGGGGCAGATACGCAGTATTTT | TRBJ2-3 | TRBD2 | 16 | TRBV9 | once
CASSHPRVGGKNTEAFF | TGTGCCAGCAGCCACCCTCGAGTCGGGGGGAAAAACACTGAAGCTTTCTTT | TRBJ1-1 | NA | 17 | TRBV7-9 | NA
CASKGAYEQYF | TGTGCCAGCAAGGGGGCCTACGAGCAGTACTTC | TRBJ2-7 | NA | 11 | TRBV6-6 | NA
CAIETERGTTDTQYF | TGTGCCATCGAAACGGAGCGGGGGACCACAGATACGCAGTATTTT | TRBJ2-3 | TRBD2 | 15 | TRBV10-3 | NA
CASSLGTGFYEQYF | TGTGCCAGCAGCTTGGGGACAGGGTTCTACGAGCAGTACTTC | TRBJ2-7 | TRBD1 | 14 | TRBV5-6 | NA
CASSLGQGNYGYTF | TGTGCCAGCAGCTTAGGACAGGGAAACTATGGCTACACCTTC | TRBJ1-2 | TRBD1 | 14 | TRBV7-9 | NA
CASSDRAELPNEQYF | TGTGCCAGCAGCGACAGGGCCGAACTTCCTAACGAGCAGTACTTC | TRBJ2-7 | TRBD1 | 15 | TRBV2 | few
CASSLGQGMGKEQFF | TGTGCCAGCAGCCTGGGACAGGGTATGGGCAAAGAGCAGTTCTTC | TRBJ2-1 | TRBD1 | 15 | TRBV7-8 | NA
CASTEQGGQPQHF | TGCGCCAGTACCGAACAGGGTGGGCAGCCCCAGCATTTT | TRBJ1-5 | NA | 13 | TRBV5-1 | NA
CASSHTGTEFRRGYTF | TGTGCCAGCAGCCACACAGGGACCGAGTTCCGTAGGGGCTACACCTTC | TRBJ1-2 | NA | 16 | TRBV4-2 | NA
CASSSSGTQWRYGYTF | TGTGCCAGCAGCTCCTCCGGGACACAATGGAGATATGGCTACACCTTC | TRBJ1-2 | NA | 16 | TRBV7-9 | NA
CASSLATDRVQFF | TGTGCCAGCAGCTTAGCGACGGACAGGGTTCAGTTCTTC | TRBJ2-1 | TRBD1 | 13 | TRBV11-2 | once
CASSPRDRANTEAFF | TGTGCCAGCTCCCCCCGGGACAGGGCGAACACTGAAGCTTTCTTT | TRBJ1-1 | TRBD1 | 15 | TRBV18 | NA
CASSYFEGPQHF | TGTGCCAGCAGCTATTTCGAGGGGCCCCAGCATTTT | TRBJ1-5 | NA | 12 | TRBV11-3 | NA
CASTKQLDTQYF | TGTGCCAGCACTAAACAGTTGGATACGCAGTATTTT | TRBJ2-3 | NA | 12 | TRBV6-6 | NA
CAWRGGTTGSTGELFF | TGTGCCTGGAGAGGGGGCACGACAGGGTCAACCGGGGAGCTGTTTTTT | TRBJ2-2 | TRBD1 | 16 | TRBV30 | once
CASSLPRDRVSTGELFF | TGTGCCAGCAGCTTGCCTAGGGACAGGGTGAGCACCGGGGAGCTGTTTTTT | TRBJ2-2 | TRBD1 | 17 | TRBV5-4 | NA
CASSPLTGNTGELFF | TGTGCCAGCTCACCGCTGACAGGGAACACCGGGGAGCTGTTTTTT | TRBJ2-2 | NA | 15 | TRBV18 | NA
CSASTGNTEAFF | TGCAGCGCCTCTACAGGGAACACTGAAGCTTTCTTT | TRBJ1-1 | NA | 12 | TRBV29-1 | NA
CASSQEGAGNYEQYF | TGTGCCAGCAGCCAAGAAGGAGCGGGGAATTACGAGCAGTACTTC | TRBJ2-7 | TRBD2 | 15 | TRBV14 | NA
CASSRLQSSSEAFF | TGTGCCAGCAGCCGCCTTCAAAGTAGCTCTGAAGCTTTCTTT | TRBJ1-1 | NA | 14 | TRBV4-2 | NA
CASSPSGGPWDEQFF | TGCGCCAGCAGCCCGTCGGGGGGGCCTTGGGATGAGCAGTTCTTC | TRBJ2-1 | TRBD2 | 15 | TRBV4-1 | NA
CASSLVGGDQPQHF | TGTGCCAGCAGTTTAGTCGGGGGGGATCAGCCCCAGCATTTT | TRBJ1-5 | NA | 14 | TRBV28 | NA
CASSSYGQASYGYTF | TGTGCCAGCAGCTCGTACGGACAGGCGAGCTATGGCTACACCTTC | TRBJ1-2 | TRBD1 | 15 | TRBV7-9 | NA